This entry features one T cell receptor beta chain sequence. The source of the sample is a study of cytomegalovirus exposure and HLA in healthy donors. Primers: 60 Vbeta forward and 13 Jbeta reverse. Profiling relied on immunoSEQ multiplex PCR, and the TCRdb table lists in-frame clones only, not all of them. The table has 110,000 to 150,000 clones, over 60% seen once. Germline-derived CDR1 and CDR2 are WNHNN and SYGVQD (reference sequence). The V and J ends lost 3 bases and 0 bases respectively, with 15 bases between them. CDR3 length: 17 amino acids. This clonotype originated in a man between 40 and 49 years old in good health and CMV-seronegative. The chain is built from TRBV10-1 and TRBJ2-1; D is possibly TRBD1 (5 bases). Specimen: PBMCs. In DNA, the CDR3 is TGCGCCAGCAGTGATCGGAGCGACACAGGCTCCTACAATGAGCAGTTCTTC. This gives the protein CASSDRSDTGSYNEQFF.